This TCR beta chain was obtained from a study of blood T cell repertoires in COVID-19. Original processing methods: Estimation of nucleated cell counts relied on the amplification of reference gene primers. The table came from immunoSEQ multiplex PCR; TCRdb's copy has only in-frame clones and leaves some out. The V and J calls and clone size are taken from that table; D and trimming were inferred from the DNA. The data contain 140,000 to 150,000 clones, approximately 88% of them singletons. The TCR was taken from a woman aged 25 to 39 with acute COVID-19. Sequencing was performed on PBMCs or T cells enriched from blood (not recorded which).

Here the CDR3 reads CASRGGGTGELFF. CDR3 sequence (DNA): TGTGCCAGCAGGGGAGGGGGGACCGGGGAGCTGTTTTTT. The chain recombines TRBV7-2 with TRBJ2-2, with a possible D match to TRBD2 (7 bases). V was cut by 6 bases and J by 5 bases, with 10 bases left in between. The CDR3 runs to 13 residues. Germline CDR1 is SGHTA and CDR2 is FQGNSA. Variable domain in full (rest from reference TRBV7-2 and TRBJ2-2): GAGVSQSPSNKVTEKGKDVELRCDPISGHTALYWYRQSLGQGLEFLIYFQGNSAPDKSGLPSDRFSAERTGGSVSTLTIQRTQQEDSAVYLCASRGGGTGELFFGEGSRLTVL.